The 13 T cell receptor beta chains below come from one sample, sequenced in a study of blood T cell repertoires in COVID-19. The protocol was immunoSEQ multiplex PCR, while the TCRdb copy is restricted to in-frame clones and leaves out a portion. The table records over 90,000 clones, 75% to 95% of them present only once. The sequencing sample was made of peripheral blood. These receptors all stem from a man aged 50-60 years with acute or convalescent COVID-19.

The rearrangement links TRBV5-1 to TRBJ2-5; D is perhaps TRBD1 (7 bases). Between the trimmed V and J ends, which lost 5 bases and 3 bases, there was a span of 11 bases. Germline V CDR1 and CDR2: SGHRS, YFSETQ. The CDR3 extends over 13 amino acids. CDR3 coding DNA: TGCGCCAGCAGACAGGGGACTGAAGAGACCCAGTACTTC. Its translation: CASRQGTEETQYF.

The chain uses TRBV19 and TRBJ2-5, with 8 nucleotides matching TRBD1. The CDR3 runs 14 residues. The germline V gene has CDR1 LNHDA and CDR2 SQIVND (reference sequence). V was clipped by 3 bases and J by 2 bases; unmatched bases: 2. CDR3 DNA sequence: TGTGCCAGTAGTATTGGACAGGGTCAAGAGACCCAGTACTTC. It translates to CASSIGQGQETQYF.

This clone was seen just once. The rearrangement links TRBV7-2 to TRBJ1-1, with D perhaps matching TRBD1 (5 bases). The germline V gene has CDR1 SGHTA and CDR2 FQGNSA. The CDR3 is 15 residues long. The V gene lost 4 bases and the J gene lost 6 bases, with 18 bases spanning the gap. CDR3 loop: CASSSGGVRGAEAFF. CDR3 DNA sequence: TGTGCCAGCAGCTCGGGGGGGGTGAGAGGCGCTGAAGCTTTCTTT.

The V call is TRBV30, the J call TRBJ1-1; D is unresolved. Trimming left V 7 bases short and J 2 bases short, with 11 bases between. There are 12 residues in the CDR3. Germline CDR1 GTSNPN, CDR2 SVGIG (reference sequence). CDR3 protein: CASRQLNTEAFF. The CDR3 DNA reads TGTGCCTCTAGGCAGTTAAACACTGAAGCTTTCTTT.

The chain links TRBV19 to TRBJ2-3; D may be TRBD2 (5 bases). The CDR3 is made up of 14 amino acids. Per the germline V gene, CDR1 is LNHDA and CDR2 is SQIVND (reference sequence). V lost 4 bases and J lost 2, with 10 bases in between. The CDR3 region is CASSKARATDTQYF. The CDR3 nucleotides read TGTGCCAGTAGTAAGGCGAGGGCCACAGATACGCAGTATTTT.

The V call is TRBV11-3, the J call TRBJ2-7; perhaps TRBD1 as D (6 bases). This CDR3 has 14 residues. Per germline, CDR1 SGHNT and CDR2 YENEEA. V was clipped by 5 bases and J by 2 bases, with 13 bases between them. DNA for the CDR3: TGTGCCAGCAGCCCGTCCAGGGGCCCCTACGAGCAGTACTTC. Its translation: CASSPSRGPYEQYF.

Concerning this clone: An end of the junction does not agree with germline; a read error may underlie this. V and J are TRBV6-5 and TRBJ2-1; 10 bases line up with TRBD2. The CDR3 loop spans 15 amino acids. Germline-derived CDR1 and CDR2 are MNHEY and SVGAGI. CDR3 in DNA: TGTGCCGGCAGAAGGACTAGCGGATCCTACAATGAGCAGTTCTTC. Protein product: CAGRRTSGSYNEQFF.

This chain links TRBV27 with TRBJ2-3, with D possibly being TRBD2 (6 bases). CDR1 and CDR2 (germline): MNHEY, SMNVEV (reference sequence). The CDR3 has 16 amino acids. Trimming left V 6 bases short and J 4 bases short, with 20 bases between. The CDR3 is CASSFFTGVGPDTQYF. The CDR3 nucleotides read TGTGCCAGCAGCTTCTTCACGGGGGTGGGACCAGATACGCAGTATTTT.

V usage is TRBV6-2 or TRBV6-3 and J usage is TRBJ2-1, with D possibly TRBD2 on 5 matching bases. Deletions cut 3 bases from V and 6 bases from J, with 12 bases between. Germline V gene lookup returns CDR1 MNHEY and CDR2 SVGEGT. The CDR3 is 14 residues long. As DNA, the CDR3 is TGTGCCAGCAGTTATCGAGAGGGATTCAATGAGCAGTTCTTC. It translates to CASSYREGFNEQFF.

This clone was seen just once. The chain recombines TRBV19 with TRBJ2-5, with 11 bases matching TRBD2. The CDR3 is made up of 15 amino acids. The V and J ends lost 5 bases and 2 bases, in that order; junction bases with no gene match: 4. Germline V gene data show CDR1 as LNHDA and CDR2 as SQIVND (reference sequence). The CDR3 here is CASSGLAGRQETQYF. The CDR3 nucleotides read TGTGCCAGTAGTGGACTAGCGGGTCGACAAGAGACCCAGTACTTC.

J is TRBJ1-5 and V is TRBV28; D call uncertain. The CDR3 length is 14 residues. V was clipped by 5 bases and J by 7 bases, with 15 bases between them. From germline, CDR1 is MDHEN and CDR2 SYDVKM. This CDR3 is CASSLPGMGQPQHF. The CDR3 coding sequence is TGTGCCAGCAGTCTTCCGGGAATGGGGCAGCCCCAGCATTTT.

The chain has TRBV25-1 and TRBJ2-2, with TRBD2 identical over 8 bases. Germline CDR1 reads MGHDK; CDR2 reads SYGVNS. V was pared by 7 bases and J by 2 bases, with 6 bases of the junction left unmatched. The CDR3 length is 15 residues. The chain's CDR3 is CASTLGLANTGELFF. The CDR3 bases are TGTGCCAGCACCCTAGGACTAGCAAACACCGGGGAGCTGTTTTTT.

The chain recombines TRBV11-2 with TRBJ2-1; D is unresolved. Germline V lookup: CDR1 SGHAT, CDR2 FQNNGV. The length of the CDR3 is 12 residues. The V end lost 2 bases, the J end lost 10 bases, and 9 bases lay between the germline ends. The CDR3 here is CASSLMAEEQFF. Here the CDR3 DNA reads TGTGCCAGCAGCTTAATGGCAGAAGAGCAGTTCTTC.